This T cell receptor beta chain was recorded in a study of shared clonotypes between healthy human individuals. On this clone: Its antigen is as yet unknown.

Broader study findings: When compared with the clonotypes that were shared by all four sorted-subset donors, the non-shared clonotypes turned out to have lower generation probabilities.

The data were produced by immunoSEQ multiplex PCR, yet TCRdb's version contains in-frame clones alone and is incomplete. The sample holds about 1 million clones; about 75% are singletons and the top ten take about 1.5%. The CDR3 has 15 residues. V lost 5 bases, J lost 4 bases, and 17 bases lay in between. The germline V gene encodes CDR1 SNHLY and CDR2 FYNNEI. This TCR was sampled from a man younger than 35 in good health. What was sequenced was memory CD4+ T cells sorted from blood. The subset here: CD45RA-negative fraction. The chain employs TRBV2 and TRBJ2-5; perhaps D is TRBD1 or TRBD2 (6 bases each). DNA of the CDR3: TGTGCCAGCAGTCTCCAAGGGGGTAGCGGAGAGACCCAGTACTTC. It encodes CASSLQGGSGETQYF.